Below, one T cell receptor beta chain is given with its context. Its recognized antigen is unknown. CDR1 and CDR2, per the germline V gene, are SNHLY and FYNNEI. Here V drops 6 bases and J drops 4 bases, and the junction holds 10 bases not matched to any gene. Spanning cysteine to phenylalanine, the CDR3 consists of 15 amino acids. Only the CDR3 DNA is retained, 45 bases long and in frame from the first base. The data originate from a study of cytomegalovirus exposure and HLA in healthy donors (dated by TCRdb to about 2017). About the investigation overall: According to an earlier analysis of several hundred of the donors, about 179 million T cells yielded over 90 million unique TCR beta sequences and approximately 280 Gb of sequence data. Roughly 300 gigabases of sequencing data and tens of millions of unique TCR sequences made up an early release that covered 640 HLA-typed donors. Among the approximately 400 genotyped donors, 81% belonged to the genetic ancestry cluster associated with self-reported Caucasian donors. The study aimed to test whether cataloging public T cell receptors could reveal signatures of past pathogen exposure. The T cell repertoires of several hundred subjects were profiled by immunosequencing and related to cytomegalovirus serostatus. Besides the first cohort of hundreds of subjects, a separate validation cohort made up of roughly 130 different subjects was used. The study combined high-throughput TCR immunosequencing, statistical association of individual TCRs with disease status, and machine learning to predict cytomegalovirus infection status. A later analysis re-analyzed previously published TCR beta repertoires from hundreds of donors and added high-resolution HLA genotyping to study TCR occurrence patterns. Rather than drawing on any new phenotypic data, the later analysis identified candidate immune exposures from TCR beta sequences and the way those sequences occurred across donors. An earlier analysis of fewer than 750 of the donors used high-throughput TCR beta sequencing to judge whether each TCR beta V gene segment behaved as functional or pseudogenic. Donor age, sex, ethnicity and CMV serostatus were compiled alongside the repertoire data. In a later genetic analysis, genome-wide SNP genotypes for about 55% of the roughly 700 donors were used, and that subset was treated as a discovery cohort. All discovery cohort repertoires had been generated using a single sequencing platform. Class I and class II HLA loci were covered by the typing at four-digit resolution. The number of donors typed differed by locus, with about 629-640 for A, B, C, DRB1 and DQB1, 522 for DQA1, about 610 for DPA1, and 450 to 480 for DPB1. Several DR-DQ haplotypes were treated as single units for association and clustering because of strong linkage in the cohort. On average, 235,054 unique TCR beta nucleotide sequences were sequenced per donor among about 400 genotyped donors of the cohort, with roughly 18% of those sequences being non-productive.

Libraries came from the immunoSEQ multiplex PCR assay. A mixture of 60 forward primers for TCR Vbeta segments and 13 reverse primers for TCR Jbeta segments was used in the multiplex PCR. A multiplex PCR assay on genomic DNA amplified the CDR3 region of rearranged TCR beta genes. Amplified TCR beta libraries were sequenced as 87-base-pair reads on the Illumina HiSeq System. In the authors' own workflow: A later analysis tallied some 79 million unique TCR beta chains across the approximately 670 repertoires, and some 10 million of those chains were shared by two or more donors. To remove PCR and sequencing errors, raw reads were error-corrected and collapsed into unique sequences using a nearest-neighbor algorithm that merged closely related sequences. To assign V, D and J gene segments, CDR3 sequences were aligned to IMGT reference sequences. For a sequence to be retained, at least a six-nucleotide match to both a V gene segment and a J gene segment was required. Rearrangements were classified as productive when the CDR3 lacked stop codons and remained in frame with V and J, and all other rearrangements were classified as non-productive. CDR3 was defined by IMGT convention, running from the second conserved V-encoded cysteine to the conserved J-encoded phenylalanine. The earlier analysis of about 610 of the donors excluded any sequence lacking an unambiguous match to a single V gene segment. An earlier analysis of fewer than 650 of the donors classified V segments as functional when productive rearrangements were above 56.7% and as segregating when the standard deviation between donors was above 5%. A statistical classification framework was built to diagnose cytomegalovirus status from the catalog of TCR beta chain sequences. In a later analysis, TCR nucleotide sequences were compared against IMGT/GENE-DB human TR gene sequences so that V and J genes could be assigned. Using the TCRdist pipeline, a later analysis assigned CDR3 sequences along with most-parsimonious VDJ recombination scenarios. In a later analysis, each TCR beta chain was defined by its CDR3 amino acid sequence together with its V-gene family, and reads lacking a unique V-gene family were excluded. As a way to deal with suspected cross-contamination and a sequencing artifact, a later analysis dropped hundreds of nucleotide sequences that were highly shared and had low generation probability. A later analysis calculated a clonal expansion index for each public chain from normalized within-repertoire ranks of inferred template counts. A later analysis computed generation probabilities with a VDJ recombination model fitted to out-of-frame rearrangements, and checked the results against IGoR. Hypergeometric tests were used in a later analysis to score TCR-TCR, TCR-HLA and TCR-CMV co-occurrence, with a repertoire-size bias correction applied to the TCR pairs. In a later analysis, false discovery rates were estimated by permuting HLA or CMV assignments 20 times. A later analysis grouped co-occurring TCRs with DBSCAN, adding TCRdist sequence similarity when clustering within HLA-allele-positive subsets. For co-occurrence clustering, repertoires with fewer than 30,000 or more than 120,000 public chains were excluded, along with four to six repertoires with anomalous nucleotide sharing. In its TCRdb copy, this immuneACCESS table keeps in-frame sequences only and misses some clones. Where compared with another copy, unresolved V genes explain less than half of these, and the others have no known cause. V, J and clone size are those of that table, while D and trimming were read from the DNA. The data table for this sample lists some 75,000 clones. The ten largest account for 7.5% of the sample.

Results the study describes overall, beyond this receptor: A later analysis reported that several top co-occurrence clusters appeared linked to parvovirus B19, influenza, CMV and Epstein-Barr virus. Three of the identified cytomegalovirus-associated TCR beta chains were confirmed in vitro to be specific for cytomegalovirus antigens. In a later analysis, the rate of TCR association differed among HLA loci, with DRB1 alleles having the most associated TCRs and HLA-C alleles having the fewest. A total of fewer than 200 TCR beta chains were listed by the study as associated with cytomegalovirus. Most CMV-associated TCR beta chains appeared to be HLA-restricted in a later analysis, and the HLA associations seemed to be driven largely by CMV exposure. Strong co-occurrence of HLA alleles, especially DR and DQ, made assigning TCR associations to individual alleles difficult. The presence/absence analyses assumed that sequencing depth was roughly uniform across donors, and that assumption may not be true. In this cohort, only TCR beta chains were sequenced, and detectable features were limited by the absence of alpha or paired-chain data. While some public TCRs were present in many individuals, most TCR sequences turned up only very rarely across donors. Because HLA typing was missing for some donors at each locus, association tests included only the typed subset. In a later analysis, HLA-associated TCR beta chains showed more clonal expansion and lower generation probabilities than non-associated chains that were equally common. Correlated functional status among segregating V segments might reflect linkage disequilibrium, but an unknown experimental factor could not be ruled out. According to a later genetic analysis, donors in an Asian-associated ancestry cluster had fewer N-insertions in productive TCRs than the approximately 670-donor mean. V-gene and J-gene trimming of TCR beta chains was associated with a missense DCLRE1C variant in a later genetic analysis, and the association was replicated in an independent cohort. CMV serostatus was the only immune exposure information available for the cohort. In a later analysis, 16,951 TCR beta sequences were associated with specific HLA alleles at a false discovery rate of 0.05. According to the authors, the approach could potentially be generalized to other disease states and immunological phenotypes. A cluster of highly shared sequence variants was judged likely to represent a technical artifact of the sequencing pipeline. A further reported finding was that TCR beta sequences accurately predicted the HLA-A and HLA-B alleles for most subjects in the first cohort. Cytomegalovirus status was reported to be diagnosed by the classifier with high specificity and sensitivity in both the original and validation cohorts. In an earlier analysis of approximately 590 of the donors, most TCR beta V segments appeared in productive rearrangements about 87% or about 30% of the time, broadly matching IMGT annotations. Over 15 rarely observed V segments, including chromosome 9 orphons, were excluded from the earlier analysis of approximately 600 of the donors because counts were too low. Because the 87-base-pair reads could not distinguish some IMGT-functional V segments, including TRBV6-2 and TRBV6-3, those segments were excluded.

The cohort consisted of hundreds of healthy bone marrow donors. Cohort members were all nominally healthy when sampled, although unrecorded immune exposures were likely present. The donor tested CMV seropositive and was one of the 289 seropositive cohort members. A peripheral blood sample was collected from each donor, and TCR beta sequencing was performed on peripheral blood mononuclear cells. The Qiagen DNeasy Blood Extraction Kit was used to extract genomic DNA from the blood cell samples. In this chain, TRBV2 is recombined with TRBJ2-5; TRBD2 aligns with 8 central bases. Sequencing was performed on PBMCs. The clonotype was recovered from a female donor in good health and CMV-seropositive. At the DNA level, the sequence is TGTGCCAGCAGAGTCGGGACTAGTTCTTTAGAGACCCAGTACTTC. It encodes CASRVGTSSLETQYF.